This T cell receptor beta chain was obtained from a study of blood T cell repertoires in COVID-19. Study in general: The cDNA or gDNA used as material had been derived from T cells, B-cell-depleted T cells, or PBMCs.

TCRdb's table, derived via immunoSEQ multiplex PCR, lists solely in-frame clones and lacks some. The table shows approximately 120,000 clones, with around two thirds occurring only once. This clonotype originated in a woman in her 70s with acute or convalescent COVID-19. The specimen sequenced was peripheral blood.

In DNA, the CDR3 is TGCAGTGCTAGTCGACTAGCGGGAGGGGGGACCTACAATGAGCAGTTCTTC. It is translated as CSASRLAGGGTYNEQFF. V usage is TRBV20-1 and J usage is TRBJ2-1; 14 bases are a match to TRBD2. After removal of 3 bases from V and 2 bases from J, the junction contained 6 bases not matched to a gene. Germline-derived CDR1 and CDR2 are DFQATT and SNEGSKA (reference sequence). The CDR3 is made up of 17 amino acids.